This paragraph covers one T cell receptor (beta chain) sequence. Its antigen is not known. These data originate in a study of CD8 T cells in ankylosing spondylitis. Study-wide points: Significant enrichment of disease-linked clones was reportedly seen in matched ankylosing spondylitis synovial fluid. Within peripheral blood, clones linked to disease were CD8+ and relatively rare. Earlier literature documents some of the motif variants in reactive arthritis synovial fluid and blood.

MiXCR, applied by TCRdb to the 5' RACE reads, yields one record per CDR3 protein. The sample holds 340,000 or so distinct CDR3 sequences, roughly 14% seen once. From germline, CDR1 is ENHRY and CDR2 SYGVKD. The CDR3 consists of 12 residues. V shed 8 bases and J shed 5 bases, with 13 bases lying between them. This clonotype originated in a male donor with ankylosing spondylitis or in good health (not recorded which). The specimen sequenced was blood, either unsorted or a sorted T cell fraction (not recorded which). V usage is TRBV10-3 and J usage is TRBJ2-7; TRBD2 might be the D (5 bases). The CDR3 is CAIEANGNEQYF. CDR3 nucleotides: TGTGCCATCGAGGCAAACGGGAACGAGCAGTACTTC.